Sequencing of this TCR beta chain was carried out in a study of T cell repertoires in cytomegalovirus infection. The wider study: The authors used CMV epitopes that were HLA-C-restricted (recently identified) and HLA-B-restricted (well studied).

TCRdb fed the reads into MiXCR, producing one record per CDR3 protein. The sample consists of under 120,000 distinct CDR3 sequences, under 50% of them appearing once. Concerning this clonotype: The antigen remains unidentified.

The source was CD8+ T cells from cultured PBMCs, collected from culture after CMV antigen stimulation. The receptor was isolated from a human donor in good health (CMV status not recorded). Some clones in this sample may be carry-over from other donors' samples.

The CDR3: CSAESGDSTQETQYF. The CDR3 nucleotides read TGCAGTGCGGAATCCGGGGACAGCACCCAAGAGACCCAGTACTTC. The V call is TRBV20-1, the J call TRBJ2-5; TRBD1 agrees at 7 bases. V lost 6 bases to trimming and J lost 1 base; unmatched junction nucleotides: 11. This CDR3 has 15 residues. Germline CDR1 is DFQATT and CDR2 is SNEGSKA (reference sequence).